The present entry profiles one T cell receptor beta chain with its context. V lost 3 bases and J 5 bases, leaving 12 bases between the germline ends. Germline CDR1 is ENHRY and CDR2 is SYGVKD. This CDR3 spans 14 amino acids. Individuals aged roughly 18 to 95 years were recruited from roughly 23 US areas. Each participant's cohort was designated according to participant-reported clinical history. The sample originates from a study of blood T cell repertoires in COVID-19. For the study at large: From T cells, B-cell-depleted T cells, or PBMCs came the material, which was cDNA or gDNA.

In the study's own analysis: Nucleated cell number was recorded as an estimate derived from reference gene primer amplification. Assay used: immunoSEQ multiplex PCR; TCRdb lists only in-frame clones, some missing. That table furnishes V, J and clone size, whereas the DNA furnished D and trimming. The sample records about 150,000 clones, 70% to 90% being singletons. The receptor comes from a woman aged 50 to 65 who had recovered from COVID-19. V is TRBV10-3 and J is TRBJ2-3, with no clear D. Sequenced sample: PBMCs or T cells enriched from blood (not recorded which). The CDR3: CAISDSVPRDTQYF. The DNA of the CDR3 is TGTGCCATCAGTGACTCGGTCCCTAGAGATACGCAGTATTTT.